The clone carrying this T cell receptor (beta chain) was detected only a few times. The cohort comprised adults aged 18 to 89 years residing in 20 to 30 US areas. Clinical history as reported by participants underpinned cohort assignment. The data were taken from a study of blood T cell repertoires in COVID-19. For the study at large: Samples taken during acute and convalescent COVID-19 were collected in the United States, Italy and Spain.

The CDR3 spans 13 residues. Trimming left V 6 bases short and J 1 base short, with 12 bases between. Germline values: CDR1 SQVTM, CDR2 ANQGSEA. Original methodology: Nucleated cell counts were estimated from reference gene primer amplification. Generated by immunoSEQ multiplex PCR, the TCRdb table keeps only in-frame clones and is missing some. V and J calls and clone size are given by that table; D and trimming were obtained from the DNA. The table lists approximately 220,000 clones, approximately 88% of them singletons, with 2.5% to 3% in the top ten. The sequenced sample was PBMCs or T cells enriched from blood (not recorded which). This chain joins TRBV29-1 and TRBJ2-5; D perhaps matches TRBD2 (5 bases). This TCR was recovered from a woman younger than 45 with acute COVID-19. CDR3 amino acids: CSVPTSGQETQYF. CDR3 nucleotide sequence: TGCAGCGTGCCTACTAGTGGCCAAGAGACCCAGTACTTC.